This passage covers 18 T cell receptor beta chains from one sample sequenced in a study of cytotoxic CD8 clonotypes in ibrutinib-treated CLL. Produced via immunoSEQ multiplex PCR; TCRdb's table is partial and in-frame only. The repertoire holds 150,000 to 200,000 clones, with approximately 84% as singletons. The sequences come from PBMCs, collected after 24 months of ibrutinib treatment. The source of these receptors is a human donor with chronic lymphocytic leukemia.

The chain has TRBV7-9 and TRBJ1-5, with D uncertain. The CDR3 covers 13 residues. CDR1 and CDR2 from the germline V gene are SEHNR and FQNEAQ (reference sequence). V was trimmed by 6 bases and J by 5 bases, leaving 11 bases between them. The CDR3: CASSRSGDQPQHF. The DNA of the CDR3 is TGTGCCAGCAGTCGGAGTGGGGATCAGCCCCAGCATTTT.

This chain uses TRBV28 with TRBJ1-4, with D uncertain. The CDR3 contains 12 residues. V shed 2 bases and J shed 6 bases, with 4 bases lying between them. CDR1 is MDHEN, CDR2 SYDVKM, per germline. In DNA form, the CDR3 reads TGTGCCAGCAGTTTAGAATATGAAAAACTGTTTTTT. It is translated as CASSLEYEKLFF. Together with reference TRBV28 and TRBJ1-4, the CDR3 gives the full variable domain: DVKVTQSSRYLVKRTGEKVFLECVQDMDHENMFWYRQDPGLGLRLIYFSYDVKMKEKGDIPEGYSVSREKKERFSLILESASTNQTSMYLCASSLEYEKLFFGSGTQLSVL.

This clone has just one count. The V and J genes are TRBV27 and TRBJ2-7; TRBD2 agrees at 14 bases. In germline, CDR1 is MNHEY, CDR2 SMNVEV (reference sequence). The CDR3 has 16 residues. The ends lost 6 bases at V and 1 base at J; junction bases unmatched: 5. DNA of the CDR3: TGTGCCAGCAGGGGACTAGCGGGAGTACGGTCCTACGAGCAGTACTTC. It specifies CASRGLAGVRSYEQYF.

The rearrangement joins TRBV19 to TRBJ1-1; D uncertain. V was cut by 6 bases and J by 1 base, with 15 bases left in between. The CDR3 contains 15 residues. The germline V gene has CDR1 LNHDA and CDR2 SQIVND (reference sequence). The chain's CDR3 is CASSTSLPKNTEAFF. The CDR3 coding sequence is TGTGCCAGTAGCACTTCACTGCCGAAGAACACTGAAGCTTTCTTT.

The chain employs TRBV28 and TRBJ1-2, with a tentative D call TRBD1 (6 bases). CDR1 and CDR2 (germline): MDHEN, SYDVKM. This CDR3 region has 14 residues. Trimming removed 2 bases from V and 8 bases from J, with 15 bases in between. The CDR3 sequence: CASSLTGALGGYTF. The CDR3 DNA follows: TGTGCCAGCAGTTTAACGGGGGCGCTGGGCGGCTACACCTTC.

V gene TRBV7-9 combines with J gene TRBJ2-2; maybe TRBD1 (5 bases). CDR1 SEHNR and CDR2 FQNEAQ come from the germline V gene (reference sequence). CDR3 length: 14 residues. Trimming removed 1 base at V and 4 bases at J, with 7 bases between. CDR3 bases: TGTGCCAGCAGCTTAGAAAGGGGCACCGGGGAGCTGTTTTTT. Protein: CASSLERGTGELFF.

The chain combines TRBV5-1 with TRBJ1-5; a weak D match, TRBD1 (5 bases). The germline V gene encodes CDR1 SGHRS and CDR2 YFSETQ. Trimming stripped 4 bases from V and 7 bases from J, with 12 bases between. This CDR3 region has 13 residues. CDR3 in DNA: TGCGCCAGCAGCGTCGGGACCGGACAGCCCCAGCATTTT. Protein sequence: CASSVGTGQPQHF.

The chain combines TRBV11-2 with TRBJ2-1, with 14 bases matching TRBD2. There are 20 residues in the CDR3. Germline V gene lookup returns CDR1 SGHAT and CDR2 FQNNGV. The V segment lost 0 bases and the J segment 6 bases; nucleotides outside the gene matches: 13. The CDR3 reads CASSLDGLAGGIRTFNEQFF. The CDR3 nucleotides read TGTGCCAGCAGCTTAGATGGACTAGCGGGAGGCATCCGAACTTTCAATGAGCAGTTCTTC.

The DNA for the CDR3 is TGTGCCAGCAGCGCTCTCGGGGGTGAGCAGTTCTTC. Translated, it gives CASSALGGEQFF. The V and J genes are TRBV9 and TRBJ2-1; the D gene is possibly TRBD2 (6 bases). The V gene lost 3 bases and the J gene lost 9 bases, with 10 bases spanning the gap. The length of the CDR3 is 12 residues. Germline-derived CDR1 and CDR2 are SGDLS and YYNGEE. Full variable domain (missing parts from reference TRBV9 and TRBJ2-1): DSGVTQTPKHLITATGQRVTLRCSPRSGDLSVYWYQQSLDQGLQFLIQYYNGEERAKGNILERFSAQQFPDLHSELNLSSLELGDSALYFCASSALGGEQFFGPGTRLTVL.

Turning to this clone: At the DNA level, this CDR3 is encoded by other sequences in the same sample as well. The chain uses TRBV6-5 and TRBJ1-2; the D is unclear. The CDR3 loop spans 11 amino acids. Trimming took 5 bases from V and 2 from J, leaving 3 bases between them. Germline CDR1 MNHEY, CDR2 SVGAGI. CDR3 sequence: CASSGNYGYTF. DNA for the CDR3: TGTGCCAGCAGTGGGAACTATGGCTACACCTTC.

J is TRBJ2-7 and V is TRBV4-2; the D gene is possibly TRBD2 (6 bases). Germline V CDR1 and CDR2: LGHNA, YNFKEQ. Trimming stripped 0 bases from V and 5 bases from J, with 14 bases between. This CDR3 has 15 amino acids. The CDR3 is CASSQDAGNNNEQYF. The DNA for the CDR3 is TGTGCCAGCAGCCAAGATGCGGGGAATAACAACGAGCAGTACTTC.

This sequence joins TRBV9 and TRBJ1-2; D call uncertain. The CDR3 contains 16 residues. The V and J ends lost 3 bases and 0 bases respectively, with 15 bases between them. Germline CDR1 reads SGDLS; CDR2 reads YYNGEE. CDR3: CASSEEPGPTNYGYTF. As DNA, the CDR3 is TGTGCCAGCAGCGAGGAGCCCGGGCCAACTAACTATGGCTACACCTTC.

This clone was counted only a few times. This sequence joins TRBV30 and TRBJ1-3; no firm D call. The CDR3 runs 15 residues. V was clipped by 3 bases and J by 0 bases, with 12 bases between them. Germline assignment: CDR1 GTSNPN and CDR2 SVGIG (reference sequence). CDR3 in amino acids: CAWRSGLSSGNTIYF. In DNA form, the CDR3 reads TGTGCCTGGAGAAGCGGGCTGAGCTCTGGAAACACCATATATTTT.

The V and J genes are TRBV2 and TRBJ1-1; D is uncertain. This CDR3 spans 11 amino acids. Trimming left V 5 bases short and J 6 bases short, with 7 bases between. In germline, CDR1 is SNHLY, CDR2 FYNNEI. This chain's CDR3 is CASSKTPEAFF. In DNA, the CDR3 is TGTGCCAGCAGTAAAACTCCTGAAGCTTTCTTT.

This clone was seen a single time. V and J are TRBV7-2 and TRBJ2-3; D is uncertain. Germline V CDR1 and CDR2: SGHTA, FQGNSA. The ends were cut back, 3 bases at V and 3 bases at J, with 13 bases in the middle. There are 15 residues in the CDR3. In DNA form, the CDR3 reads TGTGCCAGCAGCTTGCTTTCGGTGAGAACAGATACGCAGTATTTT. Translated, it gives CASSLLSVRTDTQYF.

This chain joins TRBV18 and TRBJ2-5; D is possibly TRBD1 or TRBD2 (6 bases each). Germline CDR1 and CDR2: KGHSH and LQKENI. Trimming shortened V by 3 bases and J by 5 bases, and 28 bases separated the two germline ends. The CDR3 consists of 19 residues. The CDR3 bases are TGTGCCAGCTCACCTGTAGCGAAAACCGGGACATTGGAGGGGGAGACCCAGTACTTC. Protein product: CASSPVAKTGTLEGETQYF. The variable domain in full, completed from reference TRBV18 and TRBJ2-5, reads NAGVMQNPRHLVRRRGQEARLRCSPMKGHSHVYWYRQLPEEGLKFMVYLQKENIIDESGMPKERFSAEFPKEGPSILRIQQVVRGDSAAYFCASSPVAKTGTLEGETQYFGPGTRLLVL.

This clone was seen a single time. The gene calls are TRBV11-1 and TRBJ2-7, with TRBD2 matching over 9 bases. Germline V lookup: CDR1 SGHAT, CDR2 FQDESV (reference sequence). The trim removed 4 bases at V and 4 bases at J, leaving 5 bases unmatched. The CDR3 extends over 14 amino acids. The chain's CDR3 is CASSWWTSEYEQYF. Written as DNA, the CDR3 is TGTGCCAGCAGCTGGTGGACTAGCGAGTACGAGCAGTACTTC.

The chain combines TRBV6-5 with TRBJ1-1; D remains unclear. The V end lost 4 bases, the J end lost 1 base, and 4 bases lay between the germline ends. Germline V gene data show CDR1 as MNHEY and CDR2 as SVGAGI. This CDR3 is 12 amino acids long. CDR3 bases: TGTGCCAGCAGTTTCCGGAACACTGAAGCTTTCTTT. Its protein product is CASSFRNTEAFF.